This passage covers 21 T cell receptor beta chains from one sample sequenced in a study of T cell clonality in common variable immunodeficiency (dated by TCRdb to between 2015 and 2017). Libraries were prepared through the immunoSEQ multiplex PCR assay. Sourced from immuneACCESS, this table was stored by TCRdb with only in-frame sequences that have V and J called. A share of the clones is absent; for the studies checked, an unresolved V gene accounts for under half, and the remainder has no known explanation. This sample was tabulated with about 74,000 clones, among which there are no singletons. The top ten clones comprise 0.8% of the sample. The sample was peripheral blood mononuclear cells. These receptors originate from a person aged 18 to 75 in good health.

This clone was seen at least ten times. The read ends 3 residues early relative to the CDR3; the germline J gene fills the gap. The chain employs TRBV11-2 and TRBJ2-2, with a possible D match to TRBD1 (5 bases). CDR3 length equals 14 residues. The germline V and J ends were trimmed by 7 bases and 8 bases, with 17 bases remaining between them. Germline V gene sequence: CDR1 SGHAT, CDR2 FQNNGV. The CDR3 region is CASNPLSRVGELFF. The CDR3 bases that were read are TGTGCCAGCAACCCCCTTTCCAGGGTGGGGGAG.

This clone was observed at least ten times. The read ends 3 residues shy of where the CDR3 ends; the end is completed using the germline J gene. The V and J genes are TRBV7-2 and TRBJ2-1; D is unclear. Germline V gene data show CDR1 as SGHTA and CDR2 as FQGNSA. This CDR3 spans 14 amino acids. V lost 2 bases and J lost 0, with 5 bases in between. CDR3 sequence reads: CASSLLPSYNEQFF. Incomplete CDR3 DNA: TGTGCCAGCAGCTTACTCCCCTCCTACAATGAG.

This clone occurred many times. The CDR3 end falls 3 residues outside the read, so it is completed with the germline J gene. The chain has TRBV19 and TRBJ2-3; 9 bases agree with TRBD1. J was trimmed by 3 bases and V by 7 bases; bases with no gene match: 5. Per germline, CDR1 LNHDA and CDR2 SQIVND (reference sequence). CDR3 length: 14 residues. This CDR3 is CASTWTGATDTQYF. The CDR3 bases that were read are TGTGCCAGTACCTGGACAGGGGCGACAGATACG.

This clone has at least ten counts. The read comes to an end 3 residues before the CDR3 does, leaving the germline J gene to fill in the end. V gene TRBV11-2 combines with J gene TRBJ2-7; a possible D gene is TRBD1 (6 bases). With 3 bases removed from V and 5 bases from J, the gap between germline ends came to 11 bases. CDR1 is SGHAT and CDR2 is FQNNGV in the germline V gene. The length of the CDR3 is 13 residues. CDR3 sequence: CASSFYRAHEQYF. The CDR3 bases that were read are TGTGCCAGCAGCTTTTACAGGGCCCACGAG.

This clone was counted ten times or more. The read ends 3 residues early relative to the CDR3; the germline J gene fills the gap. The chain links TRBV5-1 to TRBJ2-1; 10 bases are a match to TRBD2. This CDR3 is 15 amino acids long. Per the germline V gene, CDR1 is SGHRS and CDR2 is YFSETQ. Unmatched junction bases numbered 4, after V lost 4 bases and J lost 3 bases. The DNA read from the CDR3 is TGCGCCAGCAGCGCCGGACTAGCGGACTACAATGAG. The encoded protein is CASSAGLADYNE. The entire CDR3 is CASSAGLADYNEQFF.

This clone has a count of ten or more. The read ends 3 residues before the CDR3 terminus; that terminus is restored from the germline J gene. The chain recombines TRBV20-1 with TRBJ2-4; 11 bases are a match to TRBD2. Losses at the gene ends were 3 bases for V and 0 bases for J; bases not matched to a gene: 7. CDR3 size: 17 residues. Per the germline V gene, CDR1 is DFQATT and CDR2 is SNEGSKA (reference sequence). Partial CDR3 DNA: TGCAGTGCTAGCGGGACTAGCGGCCTTCTAGCCAAAAACATT. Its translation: CSASGTSGLLAKNI. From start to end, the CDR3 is CSASGTSGLLAKNIQYF.

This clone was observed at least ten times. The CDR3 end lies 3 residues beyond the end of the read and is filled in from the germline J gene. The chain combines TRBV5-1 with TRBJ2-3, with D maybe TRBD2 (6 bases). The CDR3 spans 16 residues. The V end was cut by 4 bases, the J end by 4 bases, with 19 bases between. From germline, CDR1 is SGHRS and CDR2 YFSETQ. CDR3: CASSPPWGERADTQYF. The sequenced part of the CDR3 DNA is TGCGCCAGCAGCCCCCCGTGGGGGGAGAGGGCAGATACG.

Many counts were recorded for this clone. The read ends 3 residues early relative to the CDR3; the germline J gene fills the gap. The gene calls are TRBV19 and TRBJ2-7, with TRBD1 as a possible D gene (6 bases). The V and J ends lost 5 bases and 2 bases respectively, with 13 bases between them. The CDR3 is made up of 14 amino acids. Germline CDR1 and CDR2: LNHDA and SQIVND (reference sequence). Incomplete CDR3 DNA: TGTGCCAGTAGTGTCGGACAGTCCACCTACGAG. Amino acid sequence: CASSVGQSTYE. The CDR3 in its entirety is CASSVGQSTYEQYF.

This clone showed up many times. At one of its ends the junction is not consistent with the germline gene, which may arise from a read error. The part of the CDR3 DNA that was read is TGCGCCAGCAGCCAAGGGGACAGCTCCTACAATGAG. Protein: CASSQGDSSYNE. The CDR3 as a whole reads CASSQGDSSYNEQFF. The V and J genes are TRBV4-2 and TRBJ2-1; 7 bases are a match to TRBD1. With the read ending 3 residues before the CDR3 end, the germline J gene is used to fill in that end. Germline loops: CDR1 LGHNA, CDR2 YNFKEQ. CDR3 length: 15 amino acids.

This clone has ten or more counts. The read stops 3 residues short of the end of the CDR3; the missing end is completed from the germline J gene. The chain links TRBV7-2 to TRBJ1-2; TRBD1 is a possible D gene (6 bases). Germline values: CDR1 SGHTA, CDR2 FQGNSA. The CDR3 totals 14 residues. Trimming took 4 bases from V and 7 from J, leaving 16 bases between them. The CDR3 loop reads CASSYWGGQSGYTF. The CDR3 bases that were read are TGTGCCAGCAGCTATTGGGGGGGGCAATCTGGC.

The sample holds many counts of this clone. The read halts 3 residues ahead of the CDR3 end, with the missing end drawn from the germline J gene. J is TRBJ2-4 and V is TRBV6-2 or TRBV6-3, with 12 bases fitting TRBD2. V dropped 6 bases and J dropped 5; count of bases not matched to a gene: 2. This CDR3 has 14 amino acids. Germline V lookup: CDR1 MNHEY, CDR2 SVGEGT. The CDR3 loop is CASRGLAGENIQYF. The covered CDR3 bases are TGTGCCAGCAGGGGACTAGCGGGTGAAAACATT.

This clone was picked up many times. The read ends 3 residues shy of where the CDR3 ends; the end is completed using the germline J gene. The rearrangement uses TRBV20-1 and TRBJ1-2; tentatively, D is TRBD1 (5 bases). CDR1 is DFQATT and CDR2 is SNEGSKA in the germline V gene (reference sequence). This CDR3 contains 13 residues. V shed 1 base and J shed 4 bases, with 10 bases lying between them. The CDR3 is CSARAGDGYGYTF. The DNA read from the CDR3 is TGCAGTGCTAGAGCGGGGGATGGCTATGGC.

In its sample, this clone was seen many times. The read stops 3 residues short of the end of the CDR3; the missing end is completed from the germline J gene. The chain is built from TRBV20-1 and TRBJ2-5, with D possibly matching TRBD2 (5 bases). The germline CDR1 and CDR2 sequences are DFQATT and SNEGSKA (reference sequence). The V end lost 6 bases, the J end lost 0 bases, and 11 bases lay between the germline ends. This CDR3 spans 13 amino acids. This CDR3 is CSAVGGYQETQYF. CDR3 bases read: TGCAGTGCCGTCGGCGGGTACCAAGAGACC.

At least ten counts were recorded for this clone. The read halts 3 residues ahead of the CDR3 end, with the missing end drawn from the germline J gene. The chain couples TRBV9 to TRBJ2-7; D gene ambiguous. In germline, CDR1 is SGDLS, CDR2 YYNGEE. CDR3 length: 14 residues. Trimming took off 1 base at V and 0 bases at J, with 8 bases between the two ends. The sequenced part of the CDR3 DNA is TGTGCCAGCAGCGTAACGGGTACCTCCTACGAG. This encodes CASSVTGTSYE. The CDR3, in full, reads CASSVTGTSYEQYF. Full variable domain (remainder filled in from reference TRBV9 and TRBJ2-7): DSGVTQTPKHLITATGQRVTLRCSPRSGDLSVYWYQQSLDQGLQFLIQYYNGEERAKGNILERFSAQQFPDLHSELNLSSLELGDSALYFCASSVTGTSYEQYFGPGTRLTVT.

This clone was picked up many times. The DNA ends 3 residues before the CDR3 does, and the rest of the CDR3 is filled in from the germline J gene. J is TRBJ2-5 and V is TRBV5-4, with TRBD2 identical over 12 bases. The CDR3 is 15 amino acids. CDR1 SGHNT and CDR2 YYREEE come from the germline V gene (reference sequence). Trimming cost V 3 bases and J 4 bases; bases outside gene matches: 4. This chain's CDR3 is CASSSEGLAGETQYF. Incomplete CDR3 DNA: TGTGCCAGCAGCTCGGAGGGACTAGCGGGAGAGACC.

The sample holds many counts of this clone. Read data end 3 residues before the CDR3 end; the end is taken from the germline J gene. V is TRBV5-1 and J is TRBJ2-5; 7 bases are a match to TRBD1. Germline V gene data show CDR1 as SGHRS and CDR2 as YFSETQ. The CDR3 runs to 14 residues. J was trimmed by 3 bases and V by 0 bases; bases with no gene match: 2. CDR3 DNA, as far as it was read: TGCGCCAGCAGCTTGGCACAGGGGAAAGAGACC. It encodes CASSLAQGKET. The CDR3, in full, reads CASSLAQGKETQYF.

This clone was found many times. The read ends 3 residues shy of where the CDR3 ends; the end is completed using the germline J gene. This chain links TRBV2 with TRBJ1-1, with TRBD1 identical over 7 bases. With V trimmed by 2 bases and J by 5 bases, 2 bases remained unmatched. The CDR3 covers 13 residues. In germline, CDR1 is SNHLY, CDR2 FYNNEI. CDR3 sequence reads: CASSESRGTEAFF. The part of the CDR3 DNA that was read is TGTGCCAGCAGTGAATCCAGGGGGACTGAA. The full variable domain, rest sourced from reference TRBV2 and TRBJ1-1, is EPEVTQTPSHQVTQMGQEVILRCVPISNHLYFYWYRQILGQKVEFLVSFYNNEISEKSEIFDDQFSVERPDGSNFTLKIRSTKLEDSAMYFCASSESRGTEAFFGQGTRLTVV.

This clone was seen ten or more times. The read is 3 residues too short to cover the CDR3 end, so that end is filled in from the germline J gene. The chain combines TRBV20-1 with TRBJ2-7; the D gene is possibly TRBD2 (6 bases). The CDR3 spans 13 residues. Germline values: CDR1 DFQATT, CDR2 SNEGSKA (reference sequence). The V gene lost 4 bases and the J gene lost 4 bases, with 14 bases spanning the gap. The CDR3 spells CSATTSFVYEQYF. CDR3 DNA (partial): TGCAGTGCTACTACTAGCTTCGTATACGAG.

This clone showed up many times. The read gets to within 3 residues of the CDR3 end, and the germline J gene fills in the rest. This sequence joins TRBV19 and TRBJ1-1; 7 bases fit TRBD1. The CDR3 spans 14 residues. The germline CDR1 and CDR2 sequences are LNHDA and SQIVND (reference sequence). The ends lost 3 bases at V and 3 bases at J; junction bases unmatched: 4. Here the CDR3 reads CASSITGAYTEAFF. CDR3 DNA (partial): TGTGCCAGTAGTATCACAGGGGCTTACACTGAA.

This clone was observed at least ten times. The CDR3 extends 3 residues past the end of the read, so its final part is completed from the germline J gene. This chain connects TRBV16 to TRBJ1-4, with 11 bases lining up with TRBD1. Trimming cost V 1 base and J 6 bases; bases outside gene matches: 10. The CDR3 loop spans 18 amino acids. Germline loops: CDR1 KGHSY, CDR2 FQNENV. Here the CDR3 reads CASSQYGRPGQGDEKLFF. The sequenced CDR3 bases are TGTGCCAGCAGCCAATATGGTCGGCCGGGACAGGGGGATGAAAAA.

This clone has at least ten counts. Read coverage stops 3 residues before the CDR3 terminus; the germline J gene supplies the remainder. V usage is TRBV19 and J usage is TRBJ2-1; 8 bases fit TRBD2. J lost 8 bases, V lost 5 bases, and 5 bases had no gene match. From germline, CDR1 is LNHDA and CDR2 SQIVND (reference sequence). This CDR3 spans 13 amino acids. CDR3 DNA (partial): TGTGCCAGTAGTCCCGGGGGGGGCGATGAG. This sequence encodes CASSPGGGDE. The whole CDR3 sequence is CASSPGGGDEQFF.